This T cell receptor (beta chain) was retrieved from a study of identical twins. The table lists this clonotype with a few counts. Losses at the gene ends were 3 bases for V and 5 bases for J; bases not matched to a gene: 15. This CDR3 contains 18 residues. Germline V gene data show CDR1 as KGHDR and CDR2 as SFDVKD. TCRdb analysed the 5' RACE reads with MiXCR anew, one entry per CDR3 protein. The sample consists of roughly 350,000 distinct CDR3 sequences, over 9% of them appearing once. The data also belong to a second study, concerning yellow fever vaccine responses in identical twins.

The sequence was collected from a woman under 30 in good health. Sequenced: CD8+ T cells sorted from blood. The rearrangement joins TRBV24-1 to TRBJ2-3, with TRBD1 identical over 8 bases. This CDR3 is CATSDPAQQGVLGDTQYF. The DNA for the CDR3 is TGTGCCACCAGTGATCCCGCCCAACAGGGGGTTCTTGGAGATACGCAGTATTTT.